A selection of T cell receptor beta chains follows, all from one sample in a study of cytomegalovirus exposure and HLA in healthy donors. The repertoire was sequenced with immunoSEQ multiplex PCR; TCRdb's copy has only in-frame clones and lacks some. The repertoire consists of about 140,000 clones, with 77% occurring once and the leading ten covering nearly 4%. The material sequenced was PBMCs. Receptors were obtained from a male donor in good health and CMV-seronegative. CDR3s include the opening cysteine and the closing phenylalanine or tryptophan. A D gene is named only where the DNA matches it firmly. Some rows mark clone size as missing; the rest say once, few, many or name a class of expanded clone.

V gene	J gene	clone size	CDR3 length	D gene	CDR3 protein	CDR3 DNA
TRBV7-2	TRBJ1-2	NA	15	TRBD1	CASSPRTGAHYGYTF	TGTGCCAGCAGCCCGAGGACAGGGGCACACTATGGCTACACCTTC
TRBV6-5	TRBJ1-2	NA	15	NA	CASSSLTGGSYGYTF	TGTGCCAGCAGTTCCTTAACGGGGGGCAGCTATGGCTACACCTTC
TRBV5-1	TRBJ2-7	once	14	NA	CASSLVRGSYEQYF	TGCGCCAGCAGCTTGGTGCGAGGGTCCTACGAGCAGTACTTC
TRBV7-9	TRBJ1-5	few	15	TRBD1	CASSLTGATPEPQHF	TGTGCCAGCAGCCTGACAGGGGCCACACCAGAGCCCCAGCATTTT
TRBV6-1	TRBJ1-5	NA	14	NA	CASSESYSNQPQHF	TGTGCCAGCAGCGAGAGTTATAGCAATCAGCCCCAGCATTTT
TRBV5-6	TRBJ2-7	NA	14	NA	CASTAQGGSYEQYF	TGTGCCAGCACGGCCCAGGGTGGCTCCTACGAGCAGTACTTC
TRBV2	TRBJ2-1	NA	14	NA	CASSVQGAVVEQFF	TGTGCCAGCAGCGTACAGGGTGCGGTCGTTGAGCAGTTCTTC
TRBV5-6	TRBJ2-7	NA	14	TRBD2	CASSPSGRAYEQYF	TGTGCCAGCAGCCCTAGCGGGAGGGCTTACGAGCAGTACTTC
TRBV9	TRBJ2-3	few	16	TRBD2	CASSAGLAAYTDTQYF	TGTGCCAGCAGCGCGGGACTAGCGGCTTACACAGATACGCAGTATTTT
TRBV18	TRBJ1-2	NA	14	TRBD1	CASSPSGQGGGYTF	TGTGCCAGCTCACCATCGGGACAGGGGGGAGGCTACACCTTC
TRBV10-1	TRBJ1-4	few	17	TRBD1	CASSESFGLGKDRMKSF	TGCGCCAGCAGTGAGTCGTTTGGTCTAGGTAAGGACAGGATGAAGTCGTTT
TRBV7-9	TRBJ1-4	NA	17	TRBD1	CASSLDVAGGAFEKLFF	TGTGCCAGCAGCTTAGACGTGGCAGGGGGCGCGTTTGAAAAACTGTTTTTT
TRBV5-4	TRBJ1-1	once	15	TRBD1	CASSSSGGRNTEAFF	TGTGCCAGCAGCTCGTCAGGGGGCCGTAACACTGAAGCTTTCTTT
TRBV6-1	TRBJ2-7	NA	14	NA	CASSTWTDYYEQYF	TGTGCCAGCAGCACTTGGACAGACTACTACGAGCAGTACTTC
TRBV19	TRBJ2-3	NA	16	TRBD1	CASSGSRTGYTDTQYF	TGTGCCAGTAGTGGCAGTCGGACAGGATACACAGATACGCAGTATTTT
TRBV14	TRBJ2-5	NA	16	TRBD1	CASSPPGTGGWETQYF	TGTGCCAGCAGCCCCCCCGGGACAGGGGGCTGGGAGACCCAGTACTTC
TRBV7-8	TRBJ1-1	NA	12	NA	CASSLDSPEAFF	TGTGCCAGCAGCTTAGACAGTCCAGAAGCTTTCTTT
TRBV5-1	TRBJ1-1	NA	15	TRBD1	CASSGQTGKNTEAFF	TGCGCCAGCAGCGGGCAGACAGGGAAGAACACTGAAGCTTTCTTT
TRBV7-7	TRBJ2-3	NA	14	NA	CASSLGSGTDTQYF	TGTGCTAGCAGCTTAGGGTCGGGCACAGATACGCAGTATTTT
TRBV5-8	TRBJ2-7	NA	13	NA	CASSLRESYEQYF	TGTGCCAGCAGCTTACGAGAATCCTACGAGCAGTACTTC
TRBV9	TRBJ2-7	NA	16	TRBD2	CASSHTPGLAGAEQYF	TGTGCCAGCAGTCACACTCCGGGACTAGCGGGAGCCGAGCAGTACTTC
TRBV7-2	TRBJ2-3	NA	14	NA	CASSSSGGADTQYF	TGTGCCAGCAGTTCTTCCGGCGGTGCAGATACGCAGTATTTT
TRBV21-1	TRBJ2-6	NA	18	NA	CASSTTTGYYSGANVLTF	TGTGCCAGCAGCACAACTACAGGGTACTATTCCGGGGCCAACGTCCTGACTTTC
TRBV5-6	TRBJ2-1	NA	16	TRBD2	CASSLAERGSYSEQFF	TGTGCCAGCAGCCTGGCGGAGCGCGGGAGTTATAGTGAGCAGTTCTTC
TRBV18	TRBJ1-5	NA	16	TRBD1	CASSLWDRQINQPQHF	TGTGCCAGCTCACTTTGGGACAGACAAATCAATCAGCCCCAGCATTTT
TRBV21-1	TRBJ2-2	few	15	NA	CASRDRGRNTGELFF	TGTGCCAGCAGGGACAGGGGACGGAACACCGGGGAGCTGTTTTTT
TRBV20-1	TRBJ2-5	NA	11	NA	CSASPKLAQYF	TGCAGTGCTAGCCCTAAATTGGCCCAGTACTTC
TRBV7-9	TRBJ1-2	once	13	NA	CASSHPHPDGYTF	TGTGCCAGCAGCCATCCCCACCCGGATGGCTACACCTTC
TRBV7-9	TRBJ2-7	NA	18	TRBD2	CASSPLFRAGGTTYEQYF	TGTGCCAGCAGCCCCTTATTTCGGGCGGGAGGTACCACCTACGAGCAGTACTTC